At least ten counts were recorded for the clone carrying this TCR beta chain. This sample is drawn from a study of early T cells in non-severe SARS-CoV-2 infection. About the study: The authors sequenced bulk RNA from unsorted whole blood, leaving chains unpaired.

The V gene's germline CDR1 is MGHRA and CDR2 YSYEKL. Between the trimmed V and J ends, which lost 2 bases and 0 bases, there was a span of 12 bases. The CDR3 extends over 16 amino acids. The TCR library protocol attached unique molecular identifiers to the individual cDNA molecules. TCRdb redid the calling of the 5' RACE reads with MiXCR, one entry per CDR3 protein. The sample carries about 49,000 distinct CDR3 sequences, about 4% recorded once. The origin of this receptor is an adult who was a healthcare worker with PCR-confirmed SARS-CoV-2 infection or an uninfected control (not recorded which). The sequenced material came from whole blood. V and J are TRBV4-1 and TRBJ2-3, with a weak D call TRBD2 (6 bases). The CDR3 is CASSQNPGVSTDTQYF. DNA of the CDR3: TGCGCCAGCAGCCAAAACCCGGGAGTCAGCACAGATACGCAGTATTTT.